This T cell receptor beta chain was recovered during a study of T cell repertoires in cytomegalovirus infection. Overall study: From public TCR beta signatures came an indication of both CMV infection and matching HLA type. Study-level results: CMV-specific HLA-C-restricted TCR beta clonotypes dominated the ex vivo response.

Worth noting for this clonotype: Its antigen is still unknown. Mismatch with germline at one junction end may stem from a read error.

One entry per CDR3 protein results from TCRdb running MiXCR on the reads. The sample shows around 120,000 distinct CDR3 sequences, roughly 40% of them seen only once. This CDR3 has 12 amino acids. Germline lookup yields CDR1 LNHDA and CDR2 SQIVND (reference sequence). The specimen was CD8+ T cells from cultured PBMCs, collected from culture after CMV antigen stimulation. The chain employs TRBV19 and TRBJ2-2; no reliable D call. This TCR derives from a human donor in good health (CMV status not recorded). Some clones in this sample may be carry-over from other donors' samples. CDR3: CVSSNGPGELFF. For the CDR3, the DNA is TGTGTCAGTAGTAACGGTCCCGGGGAGCTGTTTTTT.